The 8 T cell receptor beta chains reported below all come from one sample, sequenced in a study of human T cells and chemical hapten exposure. A single record per CDR3 protein comes from TCRdb applying MiXCR to the RACE reads. Here the sample spans approximately 400,000 distinct CDR3 sequences, around 5.5% being singletons. Time point denoted: pre-sensitization, week 0. Treatment specified: therapeutic diphenylcyclopropenone sensitization with weekly scalp DPC. The source material was whole blood, sampled in connection with sensitization to the hapten diphenylcyclopropenone (DPC). The receptors shown here come from a woman aged 45-60 years with alopecia areata. Some clones in this sample may be carry-over from other donors' samples.

This clonotype was counted many times. This chain joins TRBV7-9 and TRBJ2-3; 9 positions agree with TRBD1. The CDR3 is 16 amino acids. CDR1 and CDR2 (germline): SEHNR, FQNEAQ (reference sequence). With V trimmed by 5 bases and J by 3 bases, 9 bases remained unmatched. The CDR3 bases are TGTGCCAGCAGCCCCCCCGACAGGGGGATAACAGATACGCAGTATTTT. It specifies CASSPPDRGITDTQYF.

This clonotype has only a few counts. Written as DNA, the CDR3 is TGTGCCAGCAGCCAAGAGACGGCGGCCTACAATGAGCAGTTCTTC. Protein: CASSQETAAYNEQFF. V and J are TRBV4-2 and TRBJ2-1; no clear D. V lost 0 bases and J 2 bases, leaving 8 bases between the germline ends. From germline, CDR1 is LGHNA and CDR2 YNFKEQ. The CDR3 runs 15 residues.

There are many counts of this clonotype. This chain links TRBV7-6 with TRBJ1-1, with D perhaps TRBD1 (5 bases). Trimming removed 5 bases at V and 7 bases at J, with 14 bases between. The CDR3 loop spans 13 amino acids. Germline CDR1 and CDR2: SGHVS and FNYEAQ. The CDR3 sequence: CASSGFDGGEAFF. The CDR3 DNA follows: TGTGCCAGCAGCGGATTCGATGGGGGTGAAGCTTTCTTT.

This clonotype was recorded at least ten times. V usage is TRBV20-1 and J usage is TRBJ1-3; D unresolved. Per the germline V gene, CDR1 is DFQATT and CDR2 is SNEGSKA (reference sequence). CDR3 length equals 14 residues. The V gene lost 2 bases and the J gene lost 2 bases, with 10 bases spanning the gap. CDR3 nucleotide sequence: TGCAGTGCTAGAAAGAGGGTGGCTGGAAACACCATATATTTT. It specifies CSARKRVAGNTIYF.

This clonotype has more than one count but fewer than ten. The chain joins TRBV6-1 to TRBJ2-5, with a tentative D call TRBD2 (5 bases). This CDR3 has 13 amino acids. Trimming removed 5 bases from V and 5 bases from J, with 12 bases in between. Germline V gene sequence: CDR1 MNHNS, CDR2 SASEGT. DNA for the CDR3: TGTGCCAGCAGTTCGACGGGGTTGGAGACCCAGTACTTC. It specifies CASSSTGLETQYF.

This clonotype has at least ten counts. The CDR3 DNA reads as TGCAGCGTTGAGGGGAGTGCAGATACGCAGTATTTT. It encodes CSVEGSADTQYF. The chain recombines TRBV29-1 with TRBJ2-3; D might be TRBD2 (5 bases). With 3 bases removed from V and 4 bases from J, the gap between germline ends came to 8 bases. The CDR3 consists of 12 residues. The germline V gene has CDR1 SQVTM and CDR2 ANQGSEA.

This clonotype was detected a few times. V and J are TRBV2 and TRBJ1-1; D remains unclear. The CDR3 is 15 amino acids. V lost 3 bases, J lost 5 bases, and 16 bases lay in between. CDR1 and CDR2 (germline): SNHLY, FYNNEI. CDR3 nucleotides: TGTGCCAGCAGTGATGGAGAAACCTTCTCGACTGAAGCTTTCTTT. Its translation is CASSDGETFSTEAFF.

The chain recombines TRBV10-1 with TRBJ2-1; D is ambiguous. Germline CDR1 is WNHNN and CDR2 is SYGVQD (reference sequence). Deletions cut 6 bases from V and 9 bases from J, with 12 bases between. This CDR3 comprises 12 residues. The CDR3 nucleotides are TGCGCCAGCAGCACCCTGCCCGGTGAGCAGTTCTTC. Translation gives CASSTLPGEQFF.